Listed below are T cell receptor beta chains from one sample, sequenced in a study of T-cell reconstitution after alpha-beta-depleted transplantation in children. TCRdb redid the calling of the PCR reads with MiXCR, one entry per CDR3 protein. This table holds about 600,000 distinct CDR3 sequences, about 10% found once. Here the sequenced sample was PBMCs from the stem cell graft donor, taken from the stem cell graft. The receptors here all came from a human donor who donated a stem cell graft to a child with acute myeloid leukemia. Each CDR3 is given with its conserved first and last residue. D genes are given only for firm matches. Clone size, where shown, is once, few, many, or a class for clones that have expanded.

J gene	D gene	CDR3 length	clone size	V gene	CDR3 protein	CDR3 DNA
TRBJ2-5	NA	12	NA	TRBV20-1	CSASGPAETQYF	TGCAGTGCTAGCGGACCGGCGGAGACCCAGTACTTC
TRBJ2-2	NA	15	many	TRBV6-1	CASTPGQTNTGELFF	TGTGCCAGCACCCCAGGGCAGACCAACACCGGGGAGCTGTTTTTT
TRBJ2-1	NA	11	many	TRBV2	CASRGAGTSIF	TGTGCCAGCAGAGGGGCAGGGACTTCCATCTTC
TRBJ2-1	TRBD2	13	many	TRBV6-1	CASRLAGSNEQFF	TGTGCCAGCCGCCTAGCGGGAAGCAATGAGCAGTTCTTC
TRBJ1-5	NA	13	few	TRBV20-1	CSARGQPNQPQHF	TGCAGTGCTAGAGGGCAGCCCAATCAGCCCCAGCATTTT
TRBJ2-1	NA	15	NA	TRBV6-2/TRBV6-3	CASSLDVSSYNEQFF	TGTGCCAGCAGTTTGGACGTAAGCTCCTACAATGAGCAGTTCTTC
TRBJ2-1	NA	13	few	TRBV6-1	CASSPQEHNEQFF	TGTGCCAGCAGTCCCCAAGAGCACAATGAGCAGTTCTTC
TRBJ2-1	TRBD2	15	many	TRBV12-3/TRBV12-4	CASSRRTSGNFEQFF	TGTGCCAGCAGTCGAAGGACTAGCGGGAATTTTGAGCAGTTCTTC
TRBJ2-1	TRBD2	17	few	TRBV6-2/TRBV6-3	CASSSSLAETSYNEQFF	TGTGCCAGCAGTTCCTCACTAGCGGAGACCTCCTACAATGAGCAGTTCTTC
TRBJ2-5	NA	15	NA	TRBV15	CATSRGMALGETQYF	TGTGCCACCAGCCGGGGGATGGCCCTGGGAGAGACCCAGTACTTC
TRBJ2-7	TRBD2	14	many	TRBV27	CASSRLAGAYEQYF	TGTGCCAGCAGCCGACTAGCGGGAGCCTACGAGCAGTACTTC
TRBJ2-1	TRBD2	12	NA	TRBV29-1	CSVGTSAGEQFF	TGCAGCGTTGGGACTAGCGCTGGTGAGCAGTTCTTC
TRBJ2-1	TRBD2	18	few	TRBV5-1	CASSLSSGRALGYNEQFF	TGCGCCAGCAGCCTGTCTAGCGGGAGGGCCCTCGGGTACAATGAGCAGTTCTTC
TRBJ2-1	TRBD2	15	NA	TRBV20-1	CSARLAGGLYNEQFF	TGCAGTGCAAGACTAGCGGGAGGTCTCTACAATGAGCAGTTCTTC
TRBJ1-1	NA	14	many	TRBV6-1	CASSVPGAYTEAFF	TGTGCCAGCAGTGTTCCAGGGGCTTATACTGAAGCTTTCTTT
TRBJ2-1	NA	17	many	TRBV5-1	CASSFSGTGSSYNEQFF	TGCGCCAGCAGCTTTAGCGGGACAGGGAGCTCCTACAATGAGCAGTTCTTC
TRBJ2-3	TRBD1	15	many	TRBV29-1	CSVAPGGRGTDTQYF	TGCAGCGTTGCCCCAGGGGGCCGGGGCACAGATACGCAGTATTTT
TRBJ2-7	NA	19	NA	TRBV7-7	CASSLVHGGRMHICYEQYF	TGTGCTAGCAGCTTAGTTCATGGGGGGCGCATGCATATTTGCTACGAGCAGTACTTC
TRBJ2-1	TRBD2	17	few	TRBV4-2	CASSRAPGGSSYNEQFF	TGTGCCAGCAGCCGAGCCCCTGGCGGGAGTTCTTACAATGAGCAGTTCTTC
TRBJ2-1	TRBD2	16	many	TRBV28	CASSPSLAGGRNEQFF	TGTGCCAGCAGTCCATCACTAGCGGGAGGTAGGAATGAGCAGTTCTTC
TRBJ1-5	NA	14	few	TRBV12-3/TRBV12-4	CASSSNSGQAPQHF	TGTGCCAGCAGTTCCAATTCAGGTCAAGCGCCCCAGCATTTT
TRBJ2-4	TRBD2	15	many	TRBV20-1	CSARTSGRFQNIQYF	TGCAGTGCGCGGACTAGCGGGAGGTTCCAAAACATTCAGTACTTC
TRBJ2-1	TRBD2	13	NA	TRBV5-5	CASSSGLAGEQFF	TGTGCCAGCAGCTCCGGACTAGCGGGTGAGCAGTTCTTC
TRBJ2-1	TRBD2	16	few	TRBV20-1	CSANIWGTSGSNEQFF	TGCAGTGCTAATATTTGGGGGACTAGCGGGAGTAATGAGCAGTTCTTC
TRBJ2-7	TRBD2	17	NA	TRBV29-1	CSVSGGLAGGSSYEQYF	TGCAGCGTCTCCGGGGGACTAGCGGGAGGTAGCTCCTACGAGCAGTACTTC
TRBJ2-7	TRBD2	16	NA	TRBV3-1	CAICPGGKREAYEQYF	TGTGCCATCTGCCCGGGGGGGAAGCGGGAGGCCTACGAGCAGTACTTC
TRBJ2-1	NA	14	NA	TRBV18	CASSQIRREGEQFF	TGTGCCAGCTCCCAAATTCGGCGGGAAGGTGAGCAGTTCTTC
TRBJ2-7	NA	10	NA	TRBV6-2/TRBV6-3	CATALYEQYF	TGTGCCACCGCCCTCTACGAGCAGTACTTC
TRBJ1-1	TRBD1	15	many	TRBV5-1	CASRASGGLNTEAFF	TGCGCCAGCAGAGCCTCAGGGGGGCTAAACACTGAAGCTTTCTTT
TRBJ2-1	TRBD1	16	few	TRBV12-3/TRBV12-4	CASSLDRDRDYNEQFF	TGTGCCAGCAGTCTGGACCGGGACAGGGACTACAATGAGCAGTTCTTC
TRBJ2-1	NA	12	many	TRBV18	CASSPGGHEQFF	TGTGCCAGCTCACCCGGTGGGCATGAGCAGTTCTTC
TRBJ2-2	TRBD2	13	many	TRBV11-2	CAGGGKNTGELFF	TGTGCCGGGGGGGGAAAAAACACCGGGGAGCTGTTTTTT
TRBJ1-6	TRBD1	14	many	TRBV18	CASSPDRVGSPLHF	TGTGCCAGCTCACCGGACAGGGTCGGGTCACCCCTCCACTTT
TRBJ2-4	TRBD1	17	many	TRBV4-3	CASSQDLQGAGKNIQYF	TGCGCCAGCAGCCAAGATCTTCAGGGGGCAGGCAAAAACATTCAGTACTTC
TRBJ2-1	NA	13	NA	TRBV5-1	CASSRDGNNEQFF	TGCGCCAGCAGCCGCGACGGAAACAATGAGCAGTTCTTC
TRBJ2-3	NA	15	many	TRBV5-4	CASSPGTKNTDTQYF	TGTGCCAGCAGCCCCGGGACCAAGAACACAGATACGCAGTATTTT
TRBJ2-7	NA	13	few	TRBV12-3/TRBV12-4	CASRRPWPAEQYF	TGTGCCAGCCGCCGACCATGGCCCGCCGAGCAGTACTTC
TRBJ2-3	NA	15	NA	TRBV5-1	CASTGGGSTADTQYF	TGCGCCAGCACCGGGGGCGGGAGTACAGCAGATACGCAGTATTTT
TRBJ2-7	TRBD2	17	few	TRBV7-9	CASSARLAGERRDEQYF	TGTGCCAGCAGCGCTCGGTTAGCGGGGGAGCGACGGGACGAGCAGTACTTC
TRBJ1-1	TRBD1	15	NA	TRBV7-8	CASSLVRGDRGEAFF	TGTGCCAGCAGCTTAGTAAGAGGGGACAGGGGAGAAGCTTTCTTT
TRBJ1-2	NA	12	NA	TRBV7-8	CASSPWAYGYTF	TGTGCCAGCAGCCCCTGGGCATATGGCTACACCTTC